The clone carrying this T cell receptor (beta chain) was counted ten times or more. The antigen is undetermined. These data originate in a study of T cells after yellow fever vaccination. Whole-study results and caveats: Reappearance after the booster was observed for most primary-vaccination clones (roughly 97% CD4, over 70% CD8).

Each CDR3 protein is one row after TCRdb ran MiXCR on the 5' RACE reads. The repertoire holds 500,000 to 650,000 distinct CDR3 sequences, with more than 9% as singletons. This sample comprised PBMCs, obtained on the day of the yellow fever booster vaccination. The sequence was collected from a man aged 25 to 40 who received the YFV17D yellow fever vaccine.

In DNA form, the CDR3 reads TGTGCCAGCAAGATACAGGGGGCTGGGAACACCGGGGAGCTGTTTTTT. Its translation: CASKIQGAGNTGELFF. This rearrangement joins TRBV6-2 or TRBV6-3 to TRBJ2-2; 9 nucleotides align to TRBD1. V gave up 7 bases and J gave up 1 base; unmatched junction bases: 7. Looked up from germline, CDR1 is MNHEY and CDR2 is SVGEGT. This CDR3 comprises 16 residues.